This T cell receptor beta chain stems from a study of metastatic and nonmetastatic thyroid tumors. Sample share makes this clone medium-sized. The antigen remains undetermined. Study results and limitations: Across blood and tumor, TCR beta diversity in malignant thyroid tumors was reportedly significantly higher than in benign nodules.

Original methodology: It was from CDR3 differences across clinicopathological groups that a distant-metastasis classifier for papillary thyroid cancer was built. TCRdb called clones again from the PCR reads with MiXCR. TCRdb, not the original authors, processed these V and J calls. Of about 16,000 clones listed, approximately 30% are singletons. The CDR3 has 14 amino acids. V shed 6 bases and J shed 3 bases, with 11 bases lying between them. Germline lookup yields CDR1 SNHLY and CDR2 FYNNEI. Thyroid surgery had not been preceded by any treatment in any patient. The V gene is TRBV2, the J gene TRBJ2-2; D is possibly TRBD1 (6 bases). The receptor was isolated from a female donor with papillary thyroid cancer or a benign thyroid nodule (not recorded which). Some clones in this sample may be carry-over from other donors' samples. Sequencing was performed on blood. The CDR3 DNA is TGTGCCAGCAGGGTCACAGGGTACACCGGGGAGCTGTTTTTT. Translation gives CASRVTGYTGELFF.